Presented here are 2 T cell receptor beta chains from one specimen sequenced in a study of technical replicates of blood from a few donors. Using immunoSEQ multiplex PCR, the repertoire was profiled, and TCRdb retains in-frame clones only, with some absent. The sample holds tens of thousands of clones, 90% to 97% seen once. The sample was T cells isolated from PBMCs. Receptor source: a human donor in good health.

This clone was seen only once. The rearrangement uses TRBV10-3 and TRBJ2-1, with 9 bases fitting TRBD2. The trim removed 5 bases at V and 5 bases at J, leaving 4 bases unmatched. There are 14 residues in the CDR3. Germline CDR1 reads ENHRY; CDR2 reads SYGVKD. The CDR3 DNA reads as TGTGCCATCAGTTGGACTAGCGTGGACAATGAGCAGTTCTTC. It translates to CAISWTSVDNEQFF.

J is TRBJ1-5 and V is TRBV4-3; tentative D call: TRBD1 (6 bases). CDR3 length: 16 amino acids. V was clipped by 0 bases and J by 2 bases, with 11 bases between them. Germline V gene sequence: CDR1 LGHNA, CDR2 YSLEER. CDR3 sequence reads: CASSQDWGQGNQPQHF. The CDR3, as DNA: TGCGCCAGCAGCCAAGATTGGGGACAAGGCAATCAGCCCCAGCATTTT.